A selection of T cell receptor beta chains follows, all from one sample in a study of OX40 agonist ivuxolimab in advanced cancers. Method: immunoSEQ multiplex PCR; TCRdb's copy keeps in-frame clones and lacks some. The data hold roughly 62,000 clones, with 85% observed a single time. The sample was CD4+ or CD8+ T cells sorted from blood, taken in a trial of the OX40 agonist ivuxolimab. The receptor source for this set is an adult with an advanced solid tumor such as melanoma, head and neck, liver or kidney cancer. Each CDR3 is given with its conserved first and last residue. The D gene is left open where the match is weak. A clone size is listed for some rows: how often the clone was seen (once, few, many), or a class if it is expanded.

CDR3 DNA: TGTGCCAGCAGCCGTCAATCTGAGTCACCCCTCCACTTT
CDR3 protein: CASSRQSESPLHF
D gene: -
J gene: TRBJ1-6
clone size: -
V gene: TRBV2

CDR3 DNA: TGTGCCAGCAGTTCCGGACAGACTGGAAACACCATATATTTT
CDR3 protein: CASSSGQTGNTIYF
D gene: -
J gene: TRBJ1-3
clone size: once
V gene: TRBV6-6

CDR3 DNA: TGTGCCAGCAGTTTACAGGGTCGCTCCTACGAGCAGTACTTC
CDR3 protein: CASSLQGRSYEQYF
D gene: -
J gene: TRBJ2-7
clone size: -
V gene: TRBV28

CDR3 DNA: TGTGCCAGCAGCTTAGTCTCCACTAACACAGATACGCAGTATTTT
CDR3 protein: CASSLVSTNTDTQYF
D gene: -
J gene: TRBJ2-3
clone size: -
V gene: TRBV7-9

CDR3 DNA: TGCGCCAGCAGCCTACAGGGTAGGGAGACCCAGTACTTC
CDR3 protein: CASSLQGRETQYF
D gene: -
J gene: TRBJ2-5
clone size: -
V gene: TRBV5-1

CDR3 DNA: TGTGCCAGCACTCGTTGGGGGTTGTACTATGGCTACACCTTC
CDR3 protein: CASTRWGLYYGYTF
D gene: -
J gene: TRBJ1-2
clone size: -
V gene: TRBV4-2

CDR3 DNA: TGTGCCAGCAGCGTAGGGACCAACCGAGAGGAGCAGTTCTTC
CDR3 protein: CASSVGTNREEQFF
D gene: -
J gene: TRBJ2-1
clone size: -
V gene: TRBV9

CDR3 DNA: TGTGCCAGCAGCCCTCGCGGCCTAACCCGCTACGAGCAGTACTTC
CDR3 protein: CASSPRGLTRYEQYF
D gene: -
J gene: TRBJ2-7
clone size: -
V gene: TRBV5-6

CDR3 DNA: TGTGCCAGCAGGCCAGGGCTGGGCCAGCCCCAGCATTTT
CDR3 protein: CASRPGLGQPQHF
D gene: -
J gene: TRBJ1-5
clone size: -
V gene: TRBV6-5

CDR3 DNA: TGTGCCAGCAGCTTAGGGTATGGGGCCAACGTCCTGACTTTC
CDR3 protein: CASSLGYGANVLTF
D gene: -
J gene: TRBJ2-6
clone size: -
V gene: TRBV11-2

CDR3 DNA: TGTGCCAGCAGGCATACCGGGGGTGAGCAGTTCTTC
CDR3 protein: CASRHTGGEQFF
D gene: -
J gene: TRBJ2-1
clone size: -
V gene: TRBV7-9